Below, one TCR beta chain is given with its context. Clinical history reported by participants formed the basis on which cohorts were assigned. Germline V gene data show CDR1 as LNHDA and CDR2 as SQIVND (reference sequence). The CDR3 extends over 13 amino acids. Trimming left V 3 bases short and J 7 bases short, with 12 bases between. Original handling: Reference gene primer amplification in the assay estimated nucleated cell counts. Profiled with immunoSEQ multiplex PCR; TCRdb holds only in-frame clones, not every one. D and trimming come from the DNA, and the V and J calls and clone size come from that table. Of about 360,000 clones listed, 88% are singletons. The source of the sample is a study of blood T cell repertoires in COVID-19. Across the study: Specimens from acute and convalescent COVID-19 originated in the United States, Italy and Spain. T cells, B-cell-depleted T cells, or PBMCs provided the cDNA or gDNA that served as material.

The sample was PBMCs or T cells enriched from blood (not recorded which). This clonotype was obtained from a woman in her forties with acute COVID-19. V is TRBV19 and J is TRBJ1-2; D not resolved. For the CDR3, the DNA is TGTGCCAGTAGTATGACACGTTCCTCTGGCTACACCTTC. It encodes CASSMTRSSGYTF.